Listed below are T cell receptor beta chains from one sample, sequenced in a study of blood T cells in healthy people across ages. In TCRdb, the 5' RACE reads were re-called with MiXCR into one record per CDR3 protein. The sample lists some 1.5 million distinct CDR3 sequences; over 25% were seen once. The sample was blood. The receptors were sampled from a woman aged 30 to 39 in good health. The CDR3 runs from the conserved cysteine through the conserved F or W. The D gene is left open where the match is weak. Size is omitted from some rows. Given values are once, few, many or a class for expanded clones.

V: TRBV12-3/TRBV12-4
J: TRBJ2-2
D: TRBD2
size: .
DNA: TGTGCCAGCATCCTTCTAGCGGGAGTCGGGGCCGGGGAGCTGTTTTTT
CDR3: CASILLAGVGAGELFF

V: TRBV20-1
J: TRBJ1-1
D: .
size: few
DNA: TGCAGTGCTAGAGGACAGTCCCCTGAAGCTTTCTTT
CDR3: CSARGQSPEAFF

V: TRBV7-8
J: TRBJ1-3
D: TRBD1
size: .
DNA: TGTGCCAGCAGCACAAGGACAGGGCCTGGAAACACCATATATTTT
CDR3: CASSTRTGPGNTIYF

V: TRBV7-9
J: TRBJ2-3
D: TRBD2
size: .
DNA: TGTGCCAGCAGCTGGTCCCCCTCGCGGGAGAGCACAGATACGCAGTATTTT
CDR3: CASSWSPSRESTDTQYF

V: TRBV7-6
J: TRBJ2-7
D: .
size: few
DNA: TGTGCCAGCAGCTTAGGGGGGTTAATCTACGAGCAGTACTTC
CDR3: CASSLGGLIYEQYF

V: TRBV19
J: TRBJ1-4
D: .
size: .
DNA: TGTGCCAGTAGTCCCTGGACTTCAACTAATGAAAAACTGTTTTTT
CDR3: CASSPWTSTNEKLFF

V: TRBV29-1
J: TRBJ2-3
D: .
size: few
DNA: TGCAGCGTTAGGGGAAGAGTCACAGATACGCAGTATTTT
CDR3: CSVRGRVTDTQYF

V: TRBV7-2
J: TRBJ2-7
D: TRBD2
size: few
DNA: TGTGCCAGTGCTGCTAGCGGGGTTAGCTCCTACGAGCAGTACTTC
CDR3: CASAASGVSSYEQYF

V: TRBV5-1
J: TRBJ1-4
D: .
size: few
DNA: TGCGCCAACAGCTTGGGACGGGCAAATGAAAAACTGTTTTTT
CDR3: CANSLGRANEKLFF

V: TRBV3-1
J: TRBJ2-1
D: .
size: .
DNA: TGTGCCAGCAGCCAAGAGTCGGAGCTCTTAGAGGGGACCTACAATGAGCAGTTCTTC
CDR3: CASSQESELLEGTYNEQFF

V: TRBV28
J: TRBJ1-1
D: TRBD1
size: .
DNA: TGTGCCAGCAGCCCTGGGTCGTCGTGGACAGGGGAATTAAACACTGAAGCTTTCTTT
CDR3: CASSPGSSWTGELNTEAFF

V: TRBV5-1
J: TRBJ2-7
D: .
size: many
DNA: TGCGCCAGCAGCTCCCCCGGCGGGCCTTTGGAGCAGTACTTC
CDR3: CASSSPGGPLEQYF

V: TRBV6-1
J: TRBJ1-2
D: TRBD1
size: few
DNA: TGTGCCAGCAGTGAGGGGACAGCCTCGTCACCTAACTATGGCTACACCTTC
CDR3: CASSEGTASSPNYGYTF

V: TRBV2
J: TRBJ2-5
D: .
size: .
DNA: TGTGCCAGCACGAGGCAAGGACTTTGGGAGACCCAGTACTTC
CDR3: CASTRQGLWETQYF

V: TRBV18
J: TRBJ1-5
D: .
size: .
DNA: TGTGCCAGCTCCAAAGACAGGAGCAATCAGCCCCAGCATTTT
CDR3: CASSKDRSNQPQHF

V: TRBV12-3/TRBV12-4
J: TRBJ2-1
D: TRBD1
size: few
DNA: TGTGCCAGCAGTAAGCGGGACAGGGGCTCCTACAATGAGCAGTTCTTC
CDR3: CASSKRDRGSYNEQFF

V: TRBV15
J: TRBJ2-3
D: .
size: few
DNA: TGTGCCACCAGCAGAGATTCGGGGGCCGGTACAGATACGCAGTATTTT
CDR3: CATSRDSGAGTDTQYF

V: TRBV28
J: TRBJ2-3
D: TRBD2
size: few
DNA: TGTGCCAGCAGTTTACGGGGGGGGCCTACGCAGTATTTT
CDR3: CASSLRGGPTQYF

V: TRBV7-3
J: TRBJ1-1
D: TRBD1
size: few
DNA: TGTGCCAGCAGCTTAACCGCGCAGGGGGCAGCTTTCTTT
CDR3: CASSLTAQGAAFF

V: TRBV5-1
J: TRBJ2-7
D: .
size: few
DNA: TGCGCCAGCAGCCCGGAGGGGACAGAGCAGTACTTC
CDR3: CASSPEGTEQYF

V: TRBV20-1
J: TRBJ2-5
D: .
size: few
DNA: TGCAGTGCTTTCCCGGGAGAGGAAGAGACCCAGTACTTC
CDR3: CSAFPGEEETQYF

V: TRBV9
J: TRBJ2-1
D: TRBD2
size: few
DNA: TGTGCCAGCAGTGGTAGCGGGAAGGGATACAATGAGCAGTTCTTC
CDR3: CASSGSGKGYNEQFF

V: TRBV7-8
J: TRBJ2-2
D: .
size: .
DNA: TGTGCCAGCGAGGGGCGGACGAACACCGGGGAGCTGTTTTTT
CDR3: CASEGRTNTGELFF

V: TRBV25-1
J: TRBJ2-6
D: .
size: .
DNA: TGTGCCAGCAGTGAATATAGGTCGGGGGCCAACGTCCTGACTTTC
CDR3: CASSEYRSGANVLTF

V: TRBV5-1
J: TRBJ2-5
D: TRBD1
size: few
DNA: TGCGCCAGCAGCTTGGGAAGCGGCGCACAGGGGGGGACCCAGTACTTC
CDR3: CASSLGSGAQGGTQYF

V: TRBV5-1
J: TRBJ2-1
D: TRBD2
size: few
DNA: TGCGTCAGCCGCGTGCGGACTAGCGGGAGAGATGAGCAGTTCTTC
CDR3: CVSRVRTSGRDEQFF

V: TRBV20-1
J: TRBJ2-1
D: .
size: .
DNA: TGCAGTGCTGAATGGGACAATGAGCAGTTCTTC
CDR3: CSAEWDNEQFF

V: TRBV6-6
J: TRBJ1-5
D: .
size: .
DNA: TGCGCCAGCAGTTACTCGAATGGTCAGCCCCAGCATTTT
CDR3: CASSYSNGQPQHF

V: TRBV5-5
J: TRBJ1-2
D: .
size: few
DNA: TGTGCCAGCAGTTCGACAGGTCTGACTTTCTATGGCTACACCTTC
CDR3: CASSSTGLTFYGYTF

V: TRBV7-9
J: TRBJ2-7
D: .
size: .
DNA: TGTGCCAGCAGCTTTCCCTCAACCCCCTACGAGCAGTACTTC
CDR3: CASSFPSTPYEQYF

V: TRBV20-1
J: TRBJ2-7
D: .
size: few
DNA: TGCAGTGCTAGATCGGGTAGGGGTTACGGGCAGTACTTC
CDR3: CSARSGRGYGQYF

V: TRBV2
J: TRBJ1-4
D: .
size: .
DNA: TGTGCCAGCATCCGACAGGTCCGAGGTGAAAAACTGTTTTTT
CDR3: CASIRQVRGEKLFF

V: TRBV7-9
J: TRBJ2-5
D: TRBD1
size: .
DNA: TGTGCCAGCAGCCCCCGGACAGGCCGAGGAACCCAAGAGACCCAGTACTTC
CDR3: CASSPRTGRGTQETQYF

V: TRBV6-5
J: TRBJ2-5
D: TRBD1
size: many
DNA: TGTGCCAGCAGTTTACCGGGACAGAAAGAGACCCAGTACTTC
CDR3: CASSLPGQKETQYF

V: TRBV1
J: TRBJ2-7
D: .
size: .
DNA: TGCACCAGCAGCCAAGAGGGCGGTATCCACGAGCAGTACTTC
CDR3: CTSSQEGGIHEQYF

V: TRBV19
J: TRBJ2-4
D: .
size: .
DNA: TGTGCCACCTGGACACCAGGAAACATTCAGTACTTC
CDR3: CATWTPGNIQYF

V: TRBV5-1
J: TRBJ2-7
D: .
size: .
DNA: TGCGCCAGCACCCGTGAGCGGGTACCCTACGAGCAGTACTTC
CDR3: CASTRERVPYEQYF

V: TRBV5-1
J: TRBJ2-7
D: .
size: .
DNA: TGCGCCAGCAGCATAACTAGGGAGCAGTACTTC
CDR3: CASSITREQYF

V: TRBV24-1
J: TRBJ1-5
D: .
size: few
DNA: TGTGCCACCAGTGATTCAAGGGCTCCGGGGCCCCAGCATTTT
CDR3: CATSDSRAPGPQHF

V: TRBV5-1
J: TRBJ2-3
D: .
size: .
DNA: TGCGCCAGCAGCAGCAGACCTAGCACAGATACGCAGTATTTT
CDR3: CASSSRPSTDTQYF

V: TRBV18
J: TRBJ1-1
D: .
size: few
DNA: TGTGCCAGCTCACAAGCCCAGAACACTGAAGCTTTCTTT
CDR3: CASSQAQNTEAFF

V: TRBV3-1
J: TRBJ2-3
D: .
size: few
DNA: TGTGCCAGCAGACGGGACTCCAACACAGATACGCAGTATTTT
CDR3: CASRRDSNTDTQYF

V: TRBV7-6
J: TRBJ2-1
D: .
size: .
DNA: TGTGCCAGCAGCTTGGGGGGCCGAGGGGTCGGAGACAATGAGCAGTTCTTC
CDR3: CASSLGGRGVGDNEQFF

V: TRBV6-5
J: TRBJ2-5
D: TRBD1
size: .
DNA: TGTGCCAGCAGTTACGGGGACAGGGGAGAGACCCAGTACTTC
CDR3: CASSYGDRGETQYF

V: TRBV5-5
J: TRBJ1-1
D: .
size: once
DNA: TGTGCCAGCAGCTCCCTCGGTGGGATCATGAACACTGAAGCTTTCTTT
CDR3: CASSSLGGIMNTEAFF

V: TRBV15
J: TRBJ1-2
D: .
size: .
DNA: TGTGCCACCCGACGCCAGGGACTCTATGGCTACACCTTC
CDR3: CATRRQGLYGYTF

V: TRBV5-1
J: TRBJ2-7
D: .
size: few
DNA: TGCGCCAGCAGCTTGGGTTTCTCGGGTTACGAGCAGTACTTC
CDR3: CASSLGFSGYEQYF

V: TRBV20-1
J: TRBJ2-5
D: TRBD2
size: many
DNA: TGCAGTGGCGGGACTAGCGGGCAGGAGGCTGAGACCCAGTACTTC
CDR3: CSGGTSGQEAETQYF

V: TRBV12-3/TRBV12-4
J: TRBJ1-5
D: TRBD1
size: .
DNA: TGTGCCAGCAGCCGGACAGGGGGTAACAATCAGCCCCAGCATTTT
CDR3: CASSRTGGNNQPQHF

V: TRBV5-6
J: TRBJ1-5
D: .
size: many
DNA: TGTGCCAGCAGCTTGGGACGGATCAATCAGCCCCAGCATTTT
CDR3: CASSLGRINQPQHF